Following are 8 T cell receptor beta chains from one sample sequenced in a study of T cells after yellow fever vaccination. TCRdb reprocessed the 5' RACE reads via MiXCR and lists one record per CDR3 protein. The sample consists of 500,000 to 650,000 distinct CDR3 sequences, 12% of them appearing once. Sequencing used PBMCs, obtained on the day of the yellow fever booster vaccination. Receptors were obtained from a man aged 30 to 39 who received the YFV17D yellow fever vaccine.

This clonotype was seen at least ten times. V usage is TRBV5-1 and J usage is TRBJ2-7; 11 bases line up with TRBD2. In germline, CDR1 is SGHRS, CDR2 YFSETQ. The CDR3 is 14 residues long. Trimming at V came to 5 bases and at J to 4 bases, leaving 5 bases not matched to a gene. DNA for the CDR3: TGCGCCAGCAGACTAGCGGGAGATGTTTACGAGCAGTACTTC. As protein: CASRLAGDVYEQYF.

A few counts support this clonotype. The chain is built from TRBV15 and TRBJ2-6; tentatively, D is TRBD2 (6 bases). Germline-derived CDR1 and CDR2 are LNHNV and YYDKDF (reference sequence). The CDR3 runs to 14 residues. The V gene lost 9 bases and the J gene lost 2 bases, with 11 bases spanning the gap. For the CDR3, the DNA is TGTGCCACTCGGGAGACTACTGGGGCCAACGTCCTGACTTTC. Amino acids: CATRETTGANVLTF.

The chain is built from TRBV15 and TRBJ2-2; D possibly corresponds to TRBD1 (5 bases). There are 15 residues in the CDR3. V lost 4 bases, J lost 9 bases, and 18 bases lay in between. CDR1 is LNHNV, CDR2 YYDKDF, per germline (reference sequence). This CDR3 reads CATSKVVGLDRELFF. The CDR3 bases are TGTGCCACCAGCAAAGTGGTCGGTTTGGACAGGGAGCTGTTTTTT. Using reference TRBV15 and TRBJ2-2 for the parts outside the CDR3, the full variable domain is DAMVIQNPRYQVTQFGKPVTLSCSQTLNHNVMYWYQQKSSQAPKLLFHYYDKDFNNEADTPDNFQSRRPNTSFCFLDIRSPGLGDTAMYLCATSKVVGLDRELFFGEGSRLTVL.

The CDR3 sequence: CASSLDLTSTDTQYF. In nucleotides, the CDR3 is TGCGCCAGCAGCTTGGATCTGACTAGCACAGATACGCAGTATTTT. The chain links TRBV5-1 to TRBJ2-3; D gene uncertain. Trimming pared 0 bases from V and 0 bases from J, leaving 8 bases between. The CDR3 extends over 15 amino acids. Germline assignment: CDR1 SGHRS and CDR2 YFSETQ.

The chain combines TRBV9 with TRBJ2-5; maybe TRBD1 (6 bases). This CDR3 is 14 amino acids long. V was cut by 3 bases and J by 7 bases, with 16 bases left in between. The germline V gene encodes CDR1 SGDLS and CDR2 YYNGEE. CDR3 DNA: TGTGCCAGCAGCGAGGGGGATGGGGTCTTGACCCAGTACTTC. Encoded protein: CASSEGDGVLTQYF. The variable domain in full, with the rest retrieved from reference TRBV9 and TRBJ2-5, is DSGVTQTPKHLITATGQRVTLRCSPRSGDLSVYWYQQSLDQGLQFLIQYYNGEERAKGNILERFSAQQFPDLHSELNLSSLELGDSALYFCASSEGDGVLTQYFGPGTRLLVL.

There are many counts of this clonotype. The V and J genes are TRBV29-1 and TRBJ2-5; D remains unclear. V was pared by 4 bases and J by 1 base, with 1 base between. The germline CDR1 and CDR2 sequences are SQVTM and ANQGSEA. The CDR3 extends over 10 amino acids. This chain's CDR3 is CSVVQETQYF. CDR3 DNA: TGCAGCGTTGTCCAAGAGACCCAGTACTTC.

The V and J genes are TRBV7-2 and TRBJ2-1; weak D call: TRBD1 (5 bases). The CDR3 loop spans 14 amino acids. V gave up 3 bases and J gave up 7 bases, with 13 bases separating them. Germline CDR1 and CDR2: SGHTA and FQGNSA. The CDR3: CASSFMQGKNEQFF. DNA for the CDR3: TGTGCCAGCAGCTTTATGCAGGGAAAAAATGAGCAGTTCTTC.

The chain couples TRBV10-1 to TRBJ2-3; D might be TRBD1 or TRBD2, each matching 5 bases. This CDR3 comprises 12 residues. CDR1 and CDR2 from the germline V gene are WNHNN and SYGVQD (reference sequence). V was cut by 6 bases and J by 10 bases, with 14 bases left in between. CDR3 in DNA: TGCGCCAGCAGGGGACCGGGGCCCTCGCAGTATTTT. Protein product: CASRGPGPSQYF.